This T cell receptor (beta chain) was identified in a study of blood T cell repertoires in COVID-19. Sequenced by immunoSEQ multiplex PCR; TCRdb stores in-frame clones only, minus some. The sample consists of 250,000 to 300,000 clones, 80% to 85% of them appearing once. Germline CDR1 reads SQVTM; CDR2 reads ANQGSEA. There are 13 residues in the CDR3. V lost 5 bases, J lost 1 base, and 11 bases lay in between. The sequencing sample was made of peripheral blood. The chain employs TRBV29-1 and TRBJ1-1, with TRBD1 as a possible D gene (6 bases). The TCR originated in a woman aged 60 to 75 with active or convalescent COVID-19. The CDR3 DNA reads as TGCAGCGTTCGAGCAGGGGCGAACACTGAAGCTTTCTTT. It encodes CSVRAGANTEAFF.